This entry concerns a single T cell receptor beta chain. This sample was included in a study of OX40 agonist ivuxolimab in advanced cancers. Profiled with immunoSEQ multiplex PCR; TCRdb holds only in-frame clones, not every one. This table has about 36,000 clones, around 77% appearing once. Germline V CDR1 and CDR2: SGHKS, YYEKEE (reference sequence). The V gene lost 1 base and the J gene lost 2 bases, with 10 bases spanning the gap. CDR3 size: 14 residues. The source material was CD4+ or CD8+ T cells sorted from blood, sampled in a trial of the OX40 agonist ivuxolimab. The gene calls are TRBV5-5 and TRBJ2-7, with D tentatively TRBD1 (6 bases). The clonotype comes from an adult with an advanced solid tumor such as melanoma, head and neck, liver or kidney cancer. In DNA form, the CDR3 reads TGTGCCAGCAGCTTGATTCAGGGGACCTACGAGCAGTACTTC. The encoded protein is CASSLIQGTYEQYF.